The 9 T cell receptor beta chains in this list originate from one sample, sequenced in a study of T cell responses to AZD1222 COVID-19 vaccine. Measured with immunoSEQ multiplex PCR; TCRdb has only the in-frame clones, and not every one. The sample consists of 200,000 to 250,000 clones, roughly 94% of them appearing once. Material: peripheral blood, obtained 28 days after the second dose of the MenACWY control vaccine. The receptors here all came from an adult who received the MenACWY meningococcal vaccine as a control.

J is TRBJ2-1 and V is TRBV7-3, with D unresolved. The CDR3 covers 15 residues. Trimming left V 3 bases short and J 0 bases short, with 9 bases between. CDR1 is SGHTA, CDR2 FQGTGA, per germline. In DNA form, the CDR3 reads TGTGCCAGCAGCTTGGTGAGAGGCTCCTACAATGAGCAGTTCTTC. Encoded protein: CASSLVRGSYNEQFF.

CDR3 sequence (DNA): TGTGCCAGCAGCCCCCAGGGGCTCAACACTGAAGCTTTCTTT. It translates to CASSPQGLNTEAFF. The chain recombines TRBV7-9 with TRBJ1-1; D might be TRBD1 (6 bases). CDR3 length equals 14 residues. The germline V gene has CDR1 SEHNR and CDR2 FQNEAQ (reference sequence). Trimming stripped 5 bases from V and 2 bases from J, with 12 bases between. Based on the CDR3 plus reference TRBV7-9 and TRBJ1-1, the full variable domain is DTGVSQNPRHKITKRGQNVTFRCDPISEHNRLYWYRQTLGQGPEFLTYFQNEAQLEKSRLLSDRFSAERPKGSFSTLEIQRTEQGDSAMYLCASSPQGLNTEAFFGQGTRLTVV.

CDR3 sequence (DNA): TGTGCCAGCGGGCTAGGGGGCAATCAGCCCCAGCATTTT. Translated, it gives CASGLGGNQPQHF. This chain joins TRBV6-5 and TRBJ1-5, with D possibly matching TRBD1 (5 bases). CDR1 is MNHEY, CDR2 SVGAGI, per germline. This CDR3 spans 13 amino acids. The germline V and J ends were trimmed by 8 bases and 2 bases, with 10 bases remaining between them.

The rearrangement joins TRBV5-4 to TRBJ1-1, with 7 bases lining up with TRBD1. The V gene end was trimmed by 9 bases and the J gene end by 1 base; junction bases not matched to a gene: 12. There are 15 residues in the CDR3. CDR1 is SGHNT, CDR2 YYREEE, per germline (reference sequence). CDR3 residues: CAIGSPDRRNTEAFF. CDR3 nucleotide sequence: TGTGCCATCGGATCTCCGGACAGGCGGAACACTGAAGCTTTCTTT.

The V gene is TRBV24-1, the J gene TRBJ2-3; 12 bases are a match to TRBD2. CDR3 size: 17 residues. Germline CDR1 is KGHDR and CDR2 is SFDVKD. With 4 bases clipped from V and 0 bases from J, the junction kept 4 bases outside the gene matches. The CDR3 sequence is CATSDGLAGSSTDTQYF. The CDR3 DNA reads TGTGCCACCAGTGACGGACTAGCGGGGTCTAGCACAGATACGCAGTATTTT.

The J gene is TRBJ1-3, the V gene TRBV2, with D perhaps TRBD1 (5 bases). Trimming removed 5 bases at V and 0 bases at J, with 14 bases between. The germline V gene has CDR1 SNHLY and CDR2 FYNNEI. The CDR3 runs to 16 residues. The CDR3 nucleotides are TGTGCCAGCAGTACGCAGGGACTGGGCTCTGGAAACACCATATATTTT. It is translated as CASSTQGLGSGNTIYF.

V gene TRBV2 combines with J gene TRBJ1-2, with TRBD1 as a possible D gene (5 bases). V was clipped by 2 bases and J by 3 bases, with 10 bases between them. The CDR3 has 14 residues. The germline V gene encodes CDR1 SNHLY and CDR2 FYNNEI. CDR3: CASSESGEYYGYTF. The CDR3 DNA sequence: TGTGCCAGCAGTGAATCGGGGGAGTACTATGGCTACACCTTC.

The V gene is TRBV28, the J gene TRBJ2-1, with D tentatively TRBD2 (6 bases). The length of the CDR3 is 15 residues. The germline V gene has CDR1 MDHEN and CDR2 SYDVKM. The V end was cut by 6 bases, the J end by 0 bases, with 12 bases between. The CDR3 reads CASRSTSLSYNEQFF. The CDR3 DNA reads TGTGCCAGCAGATCTACTAGCCTCTCCTACAATGAGCAGTTCTTC. The full variable domain, rest sourced from reference TRBV28 and TRBJ2-1, is DVKVTQSSRYLVKRTGEKVFLECVQDMDHENMFWYRQDPGLGLRLIYFSYDVKMKEKGDIPEGYSVSREKKERFSLILESASTNQTSMYLCASRSTSLSYNEQFFGPGTRLTVL.

The CDR3 sequence: CASSQVAGGRKRNTEAFF. CDR3 sequence (DNA): TGTGCCAGCAGCCAAGTGGCAGGGGGCCGAAAAAGGAACACTGAAGCTTTCTTT. The V gene is TRBV14, the J gene TRBJ1-1; 8 bases line up with TRBD1. J lost 1 base, V lost 1 base, and 11 bases had no gene match. The CDR3 length is 18 residues. Looked up from germline, CDR1 is SGHDN and CDR2 is FVKESK.